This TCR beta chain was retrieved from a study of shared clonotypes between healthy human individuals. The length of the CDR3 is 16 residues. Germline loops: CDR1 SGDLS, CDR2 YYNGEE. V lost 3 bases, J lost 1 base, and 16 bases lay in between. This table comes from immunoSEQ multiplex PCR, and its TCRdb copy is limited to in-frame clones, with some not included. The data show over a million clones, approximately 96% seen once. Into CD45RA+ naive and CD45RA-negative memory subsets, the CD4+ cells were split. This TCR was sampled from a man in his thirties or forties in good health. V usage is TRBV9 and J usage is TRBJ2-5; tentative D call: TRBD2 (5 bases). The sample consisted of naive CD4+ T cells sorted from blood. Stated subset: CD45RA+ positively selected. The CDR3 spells CASSAKDGETQETQYF. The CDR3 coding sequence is TGTGCCAGCAGCGCTAAGGACGGGGAAACCCAAGAGACCCAGTACTTC.